The 6 T cell receptor beta chains reported below all come from one sample, sequenced in a study of CD8+CD57+ T cells in acquired aplastic anemia. The template used for profiling TCR beta VDJ and CDR3 was genomic DNA. TCRdb ran MiXCR on the reads and lists one entry per CDR3 protein. The sample includes around 400,000 distinct CDR3 sequences, around 72% seen only once; the top ten take 4%. The sequenced sample was sorted CD4+, CD8+, or CD8+CD57+ T cells (not recorded which) from PBMCs. These receptors all come from a human donor in good health, serving as a control.

Concerning this clonotype itself: No conserved phenylalanine or tryptophan ends this CDR3, so it is likely a read error. No DNA is shown, since the ends of the CDR3 on it are uncertain; the CDR3 is the one TCRdb lists. V gene TRBV10-3 combines with J gene TRBJ1-6; no DNA check was done on the table's D call, TRBD1. The CDR3 comprises 18 residues, both ends counted. CDR1 ENHRY and CDR2 SYGVKD come from the germline V gene. CDR3 sequence reads: CAISEPTGDDVATPSVRL.

Comments on this clonotype: At one end the junction does not follow the germline gene, possibly because of a read error. This chain joins TRBV7-3 and TRBJ2-5; D might be TRBD1 (6 bases). The CDR3 spans 13 residues. In germline, CDR1 is SGHTA, CDR2 FQGTGA. The CDR3 reads CASSRNREETDNF. In DNA, the CDR3 is TGTGCCAGCAGCAGGAACAGGGAAGAGACCGATAACTTC.

For this clonotype: A read error may produce the germline difference seen at one junction end. The rearrangement links TRBV19 to TRBJ1-6; a weak D match, TRBD1 (6 bases). Germline V gives CDR1 LNHDA, CDR2 SQIVND (reference sequence). The CDR3 is made up of 14 amino acids. CDR3 sequence reads: CASASLQGGSPHHF. In DNA form, the CDR3 reads TGTGCCAGCGCGAGCTTACAGGGAGGATCACCCCACCACTTT.

On this clonotype: The junction departs from germline at one end; a sequencing error may be responsible. The chain couples TRBV7-2 to TRBJ1-5; D unclear. Germline CDR1 SGHTA, CDR2 FQGNSA. This CDR3 is 15 amino acids long. The CDR3 DNA follows: TGTGCCACCAGCCTAAAGGGAGCGGGTGAGCCCCAGCAGCATTTT. This sequence encodes CATSLKGAGEPQQHF.

This clonotype occurred many times. This rearrangement joins TRBV2 to TRBJ1-4; 7 bases are a match to TRBD1. The CDR3 has 14 amino acids. The germline V gene has CDR1 SNHLY and CDR2 FYNNEI. V shed 6 bases, J shed 2 bases, and the junction held 3 bases outside the gene matches. The CDR3 here is CASRSTGTNEKLFF. Here the CDR3 DNA reads TGTGCCAGCAGGTCGACAGGGACTAATGAAAAACTGTTTTTT. The whole variable domain, filled in from reference TRBV2 and TRBJ1-4, reads EPEVTQTPSHQVTQMGQEVILRCVPISNHLYFYWYRQILGQKVEFLVSFYNNEISEKSEIFDDQFSVERPDGSNFTLKIRSTKLEDSAMYFCASRSTGTNEKLFFGSGTQLSVL.

Notes on this clonotype: Germline is not matched at one junction end, which may reflect a read error. This chain connects TRBV5-4 to TRBJ2-3; 11 bases are shared with TRBD2. Germline values: CDR1 SGHNT, CDR2 YYREEE (reference sequence). The CDR3 is 17 residues long. CDR3 nucleotides: TGCGCCAGCAGCTTGGTGAGTAGCGGGGGGGCCCCAGATACGCAGTATTTT. It is translated as CASSLVSSGGAPDTQYF.